This T cell receptor beta chain was sequenced for a study of blood T cell repertoires in COVID-19. Study overall: Some COVID-19 samples were acute and others convalescent; all came from the United States, Italy and Spain. Sample material is recorded as cDNA or gDNA derived from T cells, B-cell-depleted T cells, or PBMCs.

Enrolment of Seattle patients took place during active infection, and they were followed longitudinally. In the original analysis: Nucleated cell counts were estimated from reference gene primer amplification. The assay was immunoSEQ multiplex PCR, and TCRdb's table has in-frame clones only and misses some. V and J calls and clone size are those listed in that table; D and trimming were worked out from the DNA. The repertoire holds roughly 100,000 clones, with around 80% as singletons. In germline, CDR1 is KGHDR, CDR2 SFDVKD. With V trimmed by 3 bases and J by 4 bases, 6 bases remained unmatched. The CDR3 is 16 amino acids.

V gene TRBV24-1 combines with J gene TRBJ2-3; 10 bases are shared with TRBD1. This sequence was found in an elderly man with COVID-19, enrolled during active disease. Sample: peripheral blood. CDR3 sequence: CATSDMGTGVPDTQYF. In DNA, the CDR3 is TGTGCCACCAGTGATATGGGGACAGGGGTGCCAGATACGCAGTATTTT.